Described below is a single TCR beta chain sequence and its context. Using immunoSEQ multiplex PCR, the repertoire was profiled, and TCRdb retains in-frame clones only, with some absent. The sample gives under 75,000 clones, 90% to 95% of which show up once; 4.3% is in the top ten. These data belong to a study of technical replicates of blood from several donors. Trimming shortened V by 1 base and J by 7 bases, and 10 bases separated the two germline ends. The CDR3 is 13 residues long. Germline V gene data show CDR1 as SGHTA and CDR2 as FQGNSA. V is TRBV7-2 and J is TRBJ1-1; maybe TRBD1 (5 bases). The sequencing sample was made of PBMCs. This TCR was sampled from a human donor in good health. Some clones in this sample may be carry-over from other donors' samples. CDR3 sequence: CASSLEVGGEAFF. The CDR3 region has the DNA TGTGCCAGCAGCTTAGAGGTGGGGGGTGAAGCTTTCTTT. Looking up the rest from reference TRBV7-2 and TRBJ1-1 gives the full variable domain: GAGVSQSPSNKVTEKGKDVELRCDPISGHTALYWYRQSLGQGLEFLIYFQGNSAPDKSGLPSDRFSAERTGGSVSTLTIQRTQQEDSAVYLCASSLEVGGEAFFGQGTRLTVV.